A selection of T cell receptor beta chains follows, all from one sample in a study of molecular identifiers for immune sequencing clone quantification. TCRdb used MiXCR to reprocess the PCR reads, holding one entry per CDR3 protein. The sample yields 40,000 to 45,000 distinct CDR3 sequences, approximately 22% seen once. The sample comprised naive CD8+ T cells from blood, with Jurkat cell RNA spiked in. Source of these receptors: a human donor in good health. Some libraries in this study had Jurkat cell RNA spiked in. CDR3s include the opening cysteine and the closing phenylalanine or tryptophan. The D gene is left open where the match is weak. Clone size appears in some rows only: once, few, many, or a class for an expanded clone.

CDR3 DNA: TGTGCCAGCAGCTCCGACAGTAGCTCCTACGAGCAGTACTTC
CDR3 protein: CASSSDSSSYEQYF
V gene: TRBV7-2
clone size: many
J gene: TRBJ2-7
D gene: .

CDR3 DNA: TGTGCCAGCAGCCTCGGGACAGGACCCACAGATACGCAGTGTTTT
CDR3 protein: CASSLGTGPTDTQCF
V gene: TRBV5-8
clone size: .
J gene: TRBJ2-3
D gene: TRBD1

CDR3 DNA: TGCAGTGCTAGAGGCCCCGGGACGGCGACAACTAATGAAAAACTGTTTTTT
CDR3 protein: CSARGPGTATTNEKLFF
V gene: TRBV20-1
clone size: many
J gene: TRBJ1-4
D gene: .

CDR3 DNA: TGTGCCATCAGTGAGTTGGAACTCCGAGCTCAAGAGACCCAGTACTTC
CDR3 protein: CAISELELRAQETQYF
V gene: TRBV10-3
clone size: many
J gene: TRBJ2-5
D gene: .